Detailed here is one T cell receptor beta chain. The antigen is not known. CDR3 length: 18 amino acids. V lost 0 bases, J lost 0 bases, and 18 bases lay in between. Germline-derived CDR1 and CDR2 are DFQATT and SNEGSKA (reference sequence). The data belong to a study of CD8 T cells in ankylosing spondylitis. Regarding the study as a whole: From matched ankylosing spondylitis synovial fluid, disease-linked clones were reportedly recovered at significantly enriched levels. A motif of seven or eight highly homologous TCR beta variants was seen as apparently characteristic of ankylosing spondylitis blood. CD8+ cells made up the disease-linked clones, which were relatively rare in peripheral blood.

In making TCR beta libraries, quantitative 5'-RACE with molecular barcodes was used. TCRdb recomputed calls from the 5' RACE reads with MiXCR, one row per CDR3 protein. The data hold around 430,000 distinct CDR3 sequences, with 17% observed a single time. This receptor was obtained from a male donor with ankylosing spondylitis. This rearrangement joins TRBV20-1 to TRBJ2-1; TRBD2 is a possible D gene (6 bases). Input material: blood, either unsorted or a sorted T cell fraction (not recorded which). CDR3: CSARDVERREVSYNEQFF. The CDR3 DNA sequence: TGCAGTGCTAGAGATGTTGAAAGGAGGGAGGTCTCCTACAATGAGCAGTTCTTC.